This is a list of T cell receptor beta chains from one sample in a study of Graves' ophthalmopathy and Graves' hyperthyroidism. TCRdb re-analysed the multiplex PCR reads in MiXCR, keeping a single row per CDR3 protein. The repertoire holds about 480,000 distinct CDR3 sequences, approximately 15% seen once, with over 8% in the top ten. The material sequenced was blood. The receptors were gathered from a woman in her twenties or thirties with Graves' ophthalmopathy. The CDR3 runs from the conserved cysteine through the conserved F or W. Fields, in order: clone size, J gene, D gene, V gene, CDR3 protein, CDR3 DNA. D genes are given only for firm matches. Some rows have no size entry. The others give once, few or many, or a class for an expanded clone.

>-|TRBJ1-2|-|TRBV11-2
CASSLNGNYGYTF
TGTGCCAGCAGCTTAAATGGGAACTATGGCTACACCTTC
>many|TRBJ1-1|-|TRBV29-1
CSVEDSGEGTEAFF
TGCAGCGTTGAAGACAGTGGGGAGGGCACTGAAGCTTTCTTT
>many|TRBJ2-7|TRBD2|TRBV7-2
CASSLAIAGLAGEQYF
TGTGCCAGCAGCTTAGCTATAGCGGGTCTAGCCGGCGAGCAGTACTTC
>many|TRBJ1-1|-|TRBV7-3
CASSLNGDFYTEAFF
TGTGCCAGCAGCTTAAACGGCGACTTTTACACTGAAGCTTTCTTT
>many|TRBJ1-3|-|TRBV7-6
CASSLTWGTGSRDASGNTIYF
TGTGCTAGCAGCTTAACCTGGGGGACCGGGTCCAGGGACGCATCTGGAAACACCATATATTTT
>few|TRBJ2-2|-|TRBV12-3/TRBV12-4
CASSSRPRVGELVF
TGTGCCAGCAGTTCCCGACCCCGCGTCGGGGAGCTGGTTTTT
>few|TRBJ1-2|-|TRBV12-3/TRBV12-4
CASSFGRGTYGYTF
TGTGCCAGCAGTTTCGGCAGGGGAACCTATGGCTACACCTTC
>many|TRBJ1-2|-|TRBV12-3/TRBV12-4
CASSWVSGYGYTF
TGTGCCAGCAGTTGGGTATCAGGATATGGCTACACCTTC
>many|TRBJ2-2|TRBD2|TRBV12-3/TRBV12-4
CASSAGGRATGELFF
TGTGCCAGCAGTGCGGGCGGGAGGGCCACCGGGGAGCTGTTTTTT
>many|TRBJ1-1|TRBD1|TRBV27
CAGKGGQGRAFF
TGTGCCGGCAAAGGAGGACAGGGGAGAGCTTTCTTT
>many|TRBJ2-5|-|TRBV15
CATSGGYPEETQYF
TGTGCCACCAGCGGAGGGTACCCCGAGGAGACCCAGTACTTC
>many|TRBJ1-2|-|TRBV19
CASTNILRGTREKSGYTF
TGTGCCAGTACCAATATTTTAAGGGGCACACGGGAAAAAAGTGGCTACACCTTC
>many|TRBJ2-5|TRBD1|TRBV6-1
CASSATGWGTQYF
TGTGCCAGCAGTGCGACAGGGTGGGGGACCCAGTACTTC
>many|TRBJ1-2|-|TRBV28
CASSPSGEDGYTF
TGTGCCAGCAGTCCGTCAGGTGAGGACGGCTACACCTTC
>-|TRBJ1-1|-|TRBV3-1
CASSSRVTEAFF
TGTGCCAGCAGCTCCAGGGTCACTGAAGCTTTCTTT
>many|TRBJ2-2|-|TRBV12-3/TRBV12-4
CASSSSRIGITGELFF
TGTGCCAGCAGTTCATCCAGGATAGGGATCACCGGGGAGCTGTTTTTT
>many|TRBJ1-1|-|TRBV5-1
CASSFSPLEGTEAFF
TGCGCCAGCAGCTTTTCCCCCCTTGAGGGCACTGAAGCTTTCTTT
>many|TRBJ2-2|-|TRBV19
CASGLGGGHTGELFF
TGTGCCAGTGGGTTGGGCGGGGGCCACACCGGGGAGCTGTTTTTT